These T cell receptor beta chains were read from a single sample in a study of shared clonotypes between healthy human individuals. Generated by immunoSEQ multiplex PCR, the TCRdb table keeps only in-frame clones and is missing some. The data show about 2.4 million clones, about 92% seen once. The specimen sequenced was naive CD4+ T cells sorted from blood. Receptors originate from a man aged 18-30 years in good health. CDR3s leave out the opening cysteine and the closing phenylalanine or tryptophan. Fields, in order: V gene, J gene, CDR3 protein.

v_call: TRBV5-4; j_call: TRBJ2-3; cdr3_aa: ASSSGTSGSIDTQY
v_call: TRBV10-3; j_call: TRBJ2-3; cdr3_aa: AISSTSGTTDTQY
v_call: TRBV5-1; j_call: TRBJ2-7; cdr3_aa: ASSSDGGGSYEQY
v_call: TRBV9; j_call: TRBJ2-1; cdr3_aa: ASSELAGPYNEQF
v_call: TRBV19; j_call: TRBJ2-2; cdr3_aa: ASSLDRVTGELF
v_call: TRBV5-8; j_call: TRBJ1-2; cdr3_aa: ASSLTGQESIPYGYT
v_call: TRBV7-8; j_call: TRBJ1-6; cdr3_aa: ASSLATGGSPLH
v_call: TRBV7-8; j_call: TRBJ2-1; cdr3_aa: ASSARGAYNEQF
v_call: TRBV28; j_call: TRBJ2-1; cdr3_aa: ASTVAGGFNEQF
v_call: TRBV18; j_call: TRBJ2-7; cdr3_aa: ASSPSGTSHEQY
v_call: TRBV6-1; j_call: TRBJ2-1; cdr3_aa: ASSWTSGSTEQF
v_call: TRBV6-5; j_call: TRBJ1-3; cdr3_aa: ASSVDRGGNTIY
v_call: TRBV27; j_call: TRBJ1-5; cdr3_aa: ASSSQGVSNQPQH
v_call: TRBV5-5; j_call: TRBJ2-5; cdr3_aa: ASSLIETQY
v_call: TRBV18; j_call: TRBJ1-3; cdr3_aa: ASSPPAGAASGNTIY
v_call: TRBV5-1; j_call: TRBJ1-1; cdr3_aa: ASSLASWGGTEAF
v_call: TRBV5-1; j_call: TRBJ2-7; cdr3_aa: ASSTQTGSYEQY
v_call: TRBV7-9; j_call: TRBJ2-1; cdr3_aa: ASSLVGLRDEQF
v_call: TRBV25-1; j_call: TRBJ2-1; cdr3_aa: ASSEYAGTGEQF
v_call: TRBV7-2; j_call: TRBJ2-7; cdr3_aa: ASSLGLAGGSYEQY
v_call: TRBV28; j_call: TRBJ2-7; cdr3_aa: ASRRTVSYEQY
v_call: TRBV7-2; j_call: TRBJ2-5; cdr3_aa: ASSLGGSFKTQY
v_call: TRBV6-1; j_call: TRBJ1-1; cdr3_aa: ASSADMANTEAF
v_call: TRBV6-1; j_call: TRBJ2-3; cdr3_aa: ASSPGGSTDTQY
v_call: TRBV28; j_call: TRBJ1-5; cdr3_aa: ASSRGQGWSNQPQH
v_call: TRBV25-1; j_call: TRBJ2-7; cdr3_aa: ASRGQKIPYEQY
v_call: TRBV2; j_call: TRBJ1-3; cdr3_aa: ASSEFQGAFSGNTIY